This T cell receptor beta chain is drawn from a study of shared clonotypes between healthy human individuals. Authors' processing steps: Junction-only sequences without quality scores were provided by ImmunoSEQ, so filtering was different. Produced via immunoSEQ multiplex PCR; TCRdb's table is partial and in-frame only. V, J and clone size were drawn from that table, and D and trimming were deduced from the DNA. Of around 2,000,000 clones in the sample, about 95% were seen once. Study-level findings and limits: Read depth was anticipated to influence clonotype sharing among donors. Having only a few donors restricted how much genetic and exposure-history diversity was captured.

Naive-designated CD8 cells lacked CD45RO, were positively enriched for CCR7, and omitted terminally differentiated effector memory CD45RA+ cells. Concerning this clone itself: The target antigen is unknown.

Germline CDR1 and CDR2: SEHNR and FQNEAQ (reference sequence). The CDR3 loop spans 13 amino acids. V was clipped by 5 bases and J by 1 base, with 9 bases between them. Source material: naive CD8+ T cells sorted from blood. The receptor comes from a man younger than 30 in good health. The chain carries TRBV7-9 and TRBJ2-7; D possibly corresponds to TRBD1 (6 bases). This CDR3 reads CASSDRKSYEQYF. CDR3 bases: TGTGCCAGCAGCGACAGGAAGTCCTACGAGCAGTACTTC.